This T cell receptor (beta chain) was identified during a study of T cell repertoires in cytomegalovirus infection. Study-wide results and limits: In two of eight donors, the top clonotype was HLA-C-restricted CMV-specific. Of the TCR beta families, the public ones yielded a cumulative frequency that identified carriers of CMV plus the relevant HLA.

Concerning this clonotype: The antigen remains undetermined.

TCRdb reanalysed the reads using MiXCR and keeps one entry per CDR3 protein. The sample has fewer than 1,000,000 distinct CDR3 sequences; around 29% are singletons. Germline loops: CDR1 MNHNS, CDR2 SASEGT. V shed 6 bases and J shed 9 bases, with 9 bases lying between them. This CDR3 has 12 residues. The receptor comes from a human donor in good health (CMV status not recorded). Some clones in this sample may be carry-over from other donors' samples. The sequencing used cultured CD8+ T cells from PBMCs, collected from culture after CMV antigen stimulation. This rearrangement joins TRBV6-1 to TRBJ1-6; no definite D call. This chain's CDR3 is CASRLPGSPLHF. The CDR3, as DNA: TGTGCCAGCAGACTTCCAGGTTCACCCCTCCACTTT.